A selection of T cell receptor beta chains follows, all from one sample in a study of cytomegalovirus exposure and HLA in healthy donors. The protocol was immunoSEQ multiplex PCR, while the TCRdb copy is restricted to in-frame clones and leaves out a portion. In total, the table holds approximately 30,000 clones. The sequencing input was PBMCs. The receptors shown here come from a middle-aged woman in good health and CMV-seropositive. CDR3s include the opening cysteine and the closing phenylalanine or tryptophan. A D gene is named only where the DNA matches it firmly. Part of the rows lack a size; the others show once, few, many or a class for expanded clones.

size: -; V: TRBV5-1; D: TRBD2; J: TRBJ2-1; CDR3: CARKREPAYNEQFF; DNA: TGCGCCAGAAAGCGGGAGCCCGCCTACAATGAGCAGTTCTTC
size: -; V: TRBV27; D: TRBD1; J: TRBJ1-3; CDR3: CASSAGGTGNTIYF; DNA: TGTGCCAGCAGTGCAGGGGGCACTGGAAACACCATATATTTT
size: -; V: TRBV14; D: -; J: TRBJ2-7; CDR3: CASSQRETPLYPYEQYF; DNA: TGTGCCAGCAGCCAGAGAGAGACACCCCTTTATCCCTACGAGCAGTACTTC
size: -; V: TRBV28; D: TRBD1; J: TRBJ1-2; CDR3: CASSPLQGAQGYTF; DNA: TGTGCCAGCAGTCCCCTCCAGGGGGCGCAAGGCTACACCTTC
size: medium-sized; V: TRBV27; D: -; J: TRBJ2-1; CDR3: CASSFEGGSHNEQFF; DNA: TGTGCCAGCAGTTTTGAAGGAGGGTCCCACAATGAGCAGTTCTTC
size: -; V: TRBV19; D: TRBD1; J: TRBJ1-2; CDR3: CASSILRTGAGYGYTF; DNA: TGTGCCAGTAGTATCCTCCGGACAGGGGCGGGCTATGGCTACACCTTC
size: -; V: TRBV27; D: -; J: TRBJ2-7; CDR3: CASLVSSYEQYF; DNA: TGTGCCAGTTTAGTGAGCTCCTACGAGCAGTACTTC
size: -; V: TRBV29-1; D: TRBD1; J: TRBJ1-4; CDR3: CSVLRDRVNNGKLFF; DNA: TGCAGCGTCCTCCGGGACAGGGTAAATAATGGAAAACTGTTTTTT
size: -; V: TRBV5-1; D: TRBD1; J: TRBJ2-7; CDR3: CASSNRDRGPYEQYF; DNA: TGCGCCAGCAGCAACCGGGACAGGGGTCCCTACGAGCAGTACTTC
size: -; V: TRBV15; D: TRBD1; J: TRBJ2-3; CDR3: CATSGDRSSDTQYF; DNA: TGTGCCACCAGCGGGGACAGGAGCTCAGATACGCAGTATTTT